These T cell receptor beta chains were read from a single sample in a study of blood T cell repertoires in COVID-19. Repertoires were generated with immunoSEQ multiplex PCR, while TCRdb's copy carries only in-frame clones and drops some. The sample yields about 130,000 clones, approximately 70% seen once. The sample was peripheral blood. The receptors here all came from a woman between 65 and 79 years old with acute or convalescent COVID-19. CDR3s include the opening cysteine and the closing phenylalanine or tryptophan. The order of the fields is clone size, CDR3 length, V gene, D gene, J gene, CDR3 DNA, CDR3 protein. A D gene is named only where the DNA matches it firmly. Clone size is stated in some rows and not others, as once, few, many or a class when expanded.

.	13	TRBV12-3/TRBV12-4	.	TRBJ1-1	TGTGCCAGCGGGGGGGGAGTTCGGACTGAAGCTTTCTTT	CASGGGVRTEAFF
.	16	TRBV4-1	.	TRBJ2-7	TGCGCCAGCAGCCAAGATTCAGGGCAGAGCTCCTACGAGCAGTACTTC	CASSQDSGQSSYEQYF
few	16	TRBV7-2	TRBD2	TRBJ2-3	TGTGCCAGCAGCTTAAGGGTGTCTAGCGGGAGCGATACGCAGTATTTT	CASSLRVSSGSDTQYF
.	16	TRBV11-2	TRBD2	TRBJ2-7	TGTGCCAGTAGCTTATCTACTAGCGGGGGGACCTACGAGCAGTACTTC	CASSLSTSGGTYEQYF
.	14	TRBV5-1	.	TRBJ1-1	TGCGCCAGCAGCGCTAAACAGAGGAACACTGAAGCTTTCTTT	CASSAKQRNTEAFF
.	15	TRBV28	TRBD1	TRBJ2-7	TGTGCCAGCAGCCTTCACAGACAGGGGAACTACGAGCAGTACTTC	CASSLHRQGNYEQYF
.	13	TRBV28	.	TRBJ1-2	TGTGCCAGCAGTTTGGGAGAAAACTATGGCTACACCTTC	CASSLGENYGYTF
.	12	TRBV10-3	.	TRBJ1-1	TGTGCCATCTCCGGGGGGTTCACTGAAGCTTTCTTT	CAISGGFTEAFF
few	14	TRBV5-6	TRBD1	TRBJ1-1	TGTGCCAGCAGCGCCGGGACAGGGTACACTGAAGCTTTCTTT	CASSAGTGYTEAFF
.	21	TRBV4-1	.	TRBJ1-1	TGCGCCAGCAGCCAAGATAGCGTACAGGGAGTGGTAGGTCCAATGAACACTGAAGCTTTCTTT	CASSQDSVQGVVGPMNTEAFF
.	16	TRBV4-3	.	TRBJ2-2	TGCGCCAGCAGCTCGGGCGGTCGGGGAGGCACCGGGGAGCTGTTTTTT	CASSSGGRGGTGELFF
many	14	TRBV7-9	.	TRBJ2-7	TGTGCCAGCAGCTCTGGCTCACACTCCTACGAGCAGTACTTC	CASSSGSHSYEQYF
.	16	TRBV3-1/TRBV3-2	.	TRBJ1-4	TGTGCCAGCAGCCAAGGCTCGCCAGGCGGGAATGAAAAACTGTTTTTT	CASSQGSPGGNEKLFF
.	13	TRBV28	TRBD1	TRBJ1-5	TGTGCCAGCAGAATGGACAGGGCCCAGCCCCAGCATTTT	CASRMDRAQPQHF
.	15	TRBV7-2	TRBD1	TRBJ1-5	TGTGCCAGCAGCCCACAGGAGGGGGCGGGTCAGCCCCAGCATTTT	CASSPQEGAGQPQHF
.	14	TRBV5-1	.	TRBJ1-1	TGCGCCAGCAGCCTCTCAGGCATACGGACTGAAGCTTTCTTT	CASSLSGIRTEAFF
.	17	TRBV5-1	TRBD2	TRBJ2-1	TGCGCCAGCAGCTTGGGCAATAGCGGGAACAGATACAATGAGCAGTTCTTC	CASSLGNSGNRYNEQFF
.	14	TRBV5-1	TRBD1	TRBJ1-1	TGCGCCAGCAGCGCGACAGGGGAGAACACTGAAGCTTTCTTT	CASSATGENTEAFF
.	13	TRBV18	.	TRBJ1-4	TGTGCCAGCTCACTAAAGACAGCCGAAAAACTGTTTTTT	CASSLKTAEKLFF
.	15	TRBV15	.	TRBJ2-7	TGTGCCACCAGCGGAAAGATAGGGGGATGGTACGAGCAGTACTTC	CATSGKIGGWYEQYF
once	15	TRBV29-1	.	TRBJ2-2	TGCAGCGTTGGAGCCGGGACAAGAAACACCGGGGAGCTGTTTTTT	CSVGAGTRNTGELFF
.	14	TRBV11-2	TRBD1	TRBJ1-6	TGTGCCAGCAGCTCTAATACAGGGGGTGCACCCCTCCACTTT	CASSSNTGGAPLHF
.	16	TRBV5-1	TRBD2	TRBJ2-3	TGCGCCAGCAGCTTGGAGACGGCGGGAGCCACAGATACGCAGTATTTT	CASSLETAGATDTQYF
few	17	TRBV24-1	TRBD1	TRBJ2-1	TGTGCCACCAGTGACGCAAACCCGGGACAGAGCTACAATGAGCAGTTCTTC	CATSDANPGQSYNEQFF
.	14	TRBV5-4	.	TRBJ1-1	TGTGCCAGCAGTAGGGGCGGGGGGAACACTGAAGCTTTCTTT	CASSRGGGNTEAFF
once	14	TRBV7-2	.	TRBJ2-5	TGTGCCAGCAGCTTAGTCGGTAGAGAAGAGACCCAGTACTTC	CASSLVGREETQYF
.	16	TRBV19	TRBD1	TRBJ1-5	TGTGCCAGTACCTCGCCCCCCGACAGGGGGAATCAGCCCCAGCATTTT	CASTSPPDRGNQPQHF
.	13	TRBV6-2/TRBV6-3	.	TRBJ1-2	TGTGCCAGCAGTTTCCAGGGAAACTATGGCTACACCTTC	CASSFQGNYGYTF
few	15	TRBV3-1/TRBV3-2	.	TRBJ2-7	TGTGCCAGCAGCCAAGAGTCGGTAGTTGAGGACGAGCAGTACTTC	CASSQESVVEDEQYF
once	11	TRBV13	.	TRBJ1-1	TGTGCCAGCAGCGGTAACAGTGAAGCTTTCTTT	CASSGNSEAFF
.	12	TRBV12-3/TRBV12-4	TRBD1	TRBJ1-1	TGTGCCAGCAGTCACCGGGACAGTGAAGCTTTCTTT	CASSHRDSEAFF
.	13	TRBV19	.	TRBJ1-2	TGTGCCAGTAGTACGACAGTGCACTATGGCTACACCTTC	CASSTTVHYGYTF
.	16	TRBV28	TRBD1	TRBJ2-2	TGTGCCAGCAGTGATCGGGACAGCCTGAACACCGGGGAGCTGTTTTTT	CASSDRDSLNTGELFF
.	20	TRBV5-1	TRBD2	TRBJ2-7	TGCGCCAGCAGCTATCGGGGGGGCACTCCGGGACTAGCGGGGTCCTACGAGCAGTACTTC	CASSYRGGTPGLAGSYEQYF
.	16	TRBV6-1	TRBD2	TRBJ2-3	TGTGCCAGCAGTGAGCTGGCGGGAGGGTTAACAGATACGCAGTATTTT	CASSELAGGLTDTQYF
once	14	TRBV27	.	TRBJ1-6	TGTGCCAGCAGTTTTCAGGGGAACAAGTCACCCCTCCACTTT	CASSFQGNKSPLHF